The T cell receptor (beta chain) described here comes from a study of T cells after yellow fever vaccination. TCRdb re-derived calls from the 5' RACE reads in MiXCR, one entry per CDR3 protein. The sample lists roughly 170,000 distinct CDR3 sequences; roughly 6.2% were seen once. This clonotype has a count of ten or more. The V and J ends lost 4 bases and 5 bases, in that order; junction bases with no gene match: 17. CDR3 size: 20 residues. Germline V CDR1 and CDR2: KGHSH, LQKENI. The input for sequencing was CD4+ T cells sorted from PBMCs, taken on the day of the first yellow fever vaccination. V is TRBV18 and J is TRBJ2-1, with 13 bases identical to TRBD2. The clonotype comes from a man between 18 and 35 years old who received the YFV17D yellow fever vaccine. CDR3 coding DNA: TGTGCCAGCTCACTTGGAGGACTAGCGGGGGAGACGTCTCCCCACAATGAGCAGTTCTTC. As protein: CASSLGGLAGETSPHNEQFF.